The sequence of this T cell receptor beta chain was determined in a study of shared clonotypes between healthy human individuals (TCRdb year 2020). Regarding the study in general: The cohort included three men and a couple of women between 18 and 49 years of age. Per donor, three plates each were used for CD4 naive and CD4 memory, two for CD8 naive, and one for CD8 memory. Leukapheresis yielded between about 0.9 and 9 billion PBMCs per donor. To increase sequencing depth and limit assay-specific biases, TCR repertoire library preparation and sequencing were carried out by different laboratories using diverse techniques. To estimate repertoire size and how much clonotypes are shared between individuals, the study performed deep sequencing of blood TCR repertoires from 4 to 6 healthy adults.

With regard to this clone: It lacks a known antigen. No per-base quality is available; no much larger clone lies one base away. This specimen includes other DNA sequences encoding the same CDR3.

Including cysteine and phenylalanine, the CDR3 has 16 amino acids. Only CDR3 DNA remains: 48 bases, in frame from the first base. Via the germline V gene, CDR1 is SGHRS and CDR2 YFSETQ. V drops 0 bases and J drops 0 bases, leaving 9 bases in between. The donors were healthy, HIV-negative adults with no recently reported acute infections or vaccinations. Every donor was a Caucasian adult living in Nashville, Tennessee, USA. CD4+ T cells were enriched by magnetic negative selection, after which naive cells were positively selected on CD45RA and the negative fraction was taken as the memory subset. Blood was collected by leukapheresis, and PBMCs were isolated by Ficoll-Histopaque density gradient centrifugation and then cryopreserved in liquid nitrogen vapor phase. Analytical flow cytometry was used to check the purity and quantity of every magnetically sorted T cell population. Each sorted fraction had its genomic DNA isolated and then quantified by UV absorbance on a Nanodrop 2000c.

What the study reported, not specific to this receptor: Pairwise subsampling led to the expectation that sequencing depth would affect the degree of clonotype sharing among donors. Sharing across a few donors was observed for approximately 5% of naive CD4, over 3% of naive CD8, about 2.5% of memory CD4, and roughly 0.4% of memory CD8 clonotypes. Naive subsets generally had larger estimated clonotype richness than memory subsets. Sampling was restricted to blood, and TCR repertoires in tissue are likely to differ from TCR repertoires in blood. Higher generation probabilities were observed for clonotypes shared by all four sorted-subset donors than for non-shared clonotypes. The small number of donors limited the genetic and exposure-history diversity represented. Incomplete sequencing was indicated by rarefaction of sorted-subset datasets, despite the large sequencing depth.

Using the deep immunoSEQ assay, TCR CDR3 regions were amplified from genomic DNA by multiplex PCR. Extracted genomic DNA from each cell subset was distributed evenly across all wells of several immunoSEQ 96-well plates, and each plate was treated as a replicate. Each replicate PCR for sorted subsets received about 0.2 ug genomic DNA, equal to about 30,000 T cell genomes. Purified libraries were quantified with a Qubit 3.0 fluorometer, sized on a Bioanalyzer 2100, and re-quantified with the KAPA Library Quantification kit. Every immunoSEQ 96-well plate was sequenced on a dedicated single-read 150-cycle Illumina NextSeq 550 flow cell. The original methods were these. Because the immunoSEQ output held only junctional sequences and lacked quality scores, the filtering could not match the filtering applied to full-length reads. Sequences were annotated with PyIR, a Python wrapper for IgBLAST v1.9, using IMGT germline references to assign V/J genes and CDR3. Reads with weak V/J assignments (E-value above 1e-6), missing CDR3, stop codons, out-of-frame junctions, or ambiguous translated residues were removed. V3J clonotypes were defined as sequences sharing an identical inferred V gene, J gene, and CDR3 amino acid sequence. Percentage overlap between repertoires was computed as shared unique clonotypes divided by the size of the smaller repertoire. RTK rarefaction, the Chao1 estimator, and Recon v2.1 estimates of unobserved clonotypes were used to assess repertoire richness. Generation probabilities for all TCRbeta clonotypes obtained by the gDNA method from a handful of donors were computed using OLGA. TCRdb carries this immuneACCESS record with in-frame sequences only. Its versions omit some clonotypes, under half of them owing to an unresolved V gene in the studies checked, with the rest unexplained. D and trimming come from the DNA, and the V and J calls and clone size come from that table. Within this sample are millions of clones, with about 95% of them counted one time only. The ten largest clones add up to around 0.13% of the sample.

Sequenced sample: naive CD4+ T cells sorted from blood. Reading the label with the study, this specimen's cell subset or site is: CD45RA+ positively selected. The clonotype originates from a man aged 18 to 29 in good health. Recombination linked TRBV5-1 to TRBJ2-2; the D gene is perhaps TRBD1, on 6 matching bases. The CDR3 loop reads CASSLAGTPNTGELFF. The sequence in DNA is TGCGCCAGCAGCTTGGCTGGGACACCGAACACCGGGGAGCTGTTTTTT.